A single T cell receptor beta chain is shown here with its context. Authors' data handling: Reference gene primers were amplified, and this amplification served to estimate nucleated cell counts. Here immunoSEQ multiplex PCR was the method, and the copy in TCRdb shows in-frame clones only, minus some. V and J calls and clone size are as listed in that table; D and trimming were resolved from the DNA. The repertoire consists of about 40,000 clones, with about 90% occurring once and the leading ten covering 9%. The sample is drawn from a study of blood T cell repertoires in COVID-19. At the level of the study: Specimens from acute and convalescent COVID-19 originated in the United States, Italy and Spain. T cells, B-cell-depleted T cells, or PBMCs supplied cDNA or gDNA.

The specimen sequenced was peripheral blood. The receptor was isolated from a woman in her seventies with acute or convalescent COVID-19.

The CDR3 coding sequence is TGTGCCAGCAGCTTAGCGCTCGGTGGGAGGCAGTTCTTC. It encodes CASSLALGGRQFF. The chain has TRBV7-2 and TRBJ2-1; weak D call: TRBD2 (5 bases). Germline loops: CDR1 SGHTA, CDR2 FQGNSA. The CDR3 is 13 amino acids. V was trimmed by 0 bases and J by 12 bases, leaving 12 bases between them.